Here is one T cell receptor (beta chain) with its context. Its antigen is currently unknown. The data stem from a study of cytomegalovirus exposure and HLA in healthy donors. Overall study context: An early data release held around 80 million unique TCRs from HLA-typed donors. General study findings and limits: Reports showed the classifier diagnosing cytomegalovirus status with high specificity and sensitivity.

The CDR3 is 14 residues long. V gave up 0 bases and J gave up 6 bases, with 9 bases separating them. Looked up from germline, CDR1 is ENHRY and CDR2 is SYGVKD. In the PCR, 60 Vbeta and 13 Jbeta primers were used. TCRdb's copy holds only in-frame clones and misses some; the assay was immunoSEQ multiplex PCR. Of around 200,000 clones in the sample, roughly 78% were seen once. Source material: PBMCs. The chain joins TRBV10-3 to TRBJ2-1; D is ambiguous. This receptor was identified in a boy under 18 in good health and CMV-seronegative. CDR3: CAISESMGPNEQFF. The CDR3 bases are TGTGCCATCAGTGAGTCGATGGGCCCCAATGAGCAGTTCTTC.